A single sample gave rise to the 19 T cell receptor beta chains below, sequenced in a study of response to subunit inactivated influenza vaccine. TCRdb independently ran MiXCR on the RT-PCR reads; one entry per CDR3 protein. The data show 550,000 to 800,000 distinct CDR3 sequences, approximately 14% seen once. The specimen comprised PBMCs from blood, sampled roughly 2 weeks before vaccination. Every receptor here comes from a man over 45 who received an inactivated influenza vaccine.

In this sample, this clonotype turned up a few times. The chain couples TRBV7-4 to TRBJ2-1; 16 bases are a match to TRBD2. The length of the CDR3 is 19 residues. Germline V gene data show CDR1 as SGHVT and CDR2 as SQSDAQ. Trimming removed 6 bases from V and 8 bases from J; junction bases left unmatched: 16. The CDR3 region has the DNA TGTGCCAGCAGTTTTTCGTTCCCGGGACTAGCGGGGGGGCGGTATGAGCAGTTCTTC. Protein sequence: CASSFSFPGLAGGRYEQFF.

This clonotype was seen repeatedly, ten times or more. This chain uses TRBV29-1 with TRBJ2-1; D may be TRBD1 or TRBD2 (5 bases each). Trimming pared 7 bases from V and 5 bases from J, leaving 18 bases between. CDR3 length: 14 amino acids. From germline, CDR1 is SQVTM and CDR2 ANQGSEA. This CDR3 reads CSGSRDLQDNEQFF. DNA of the CDR3: TGCAGCGGGTCCCGGGACCTACAAGACAATGAGCAGTTCTTC.

The V and J genes are TRBV4-1 and TRBJ2-1, with 10 bases aligning to TRBD2. The germline V gene encodes CDR1 MGHRA and CDR2 YSYEKL. V trimming: 1 base; J trimming: 5 bases; junction bases outside the gene matches: 11. The CDR3 is 18 residues long. Here the CDR3 DNA reads TGCGCCAGCAGCCAAGCCATGATAGCGGGGGGCCGTAACAATGAGCAGTTCTTC. It translates to CASSQAMIAGGRNNEQFF.

The rearrangement uses TRBV18 and TRBJ2-7; D not certain. Germline lookup yields CDR1 KGHSH and CDR2 LQKENI. Trimming removed 3 bases at V and 2 bases at J, with 8 bases between. The CDR3 is 13 residues long. CDR3 loop: CASSPTATYEQYF. Written as DNA, the CDR3 is TGTGCCAGCTCACCGACTGCCACCTACGAGCAGTACTTC.

In this sample, this clonotype turned up a few times. The rearrangement links TRBV11-2 to TRBJ2-7; D may be TRBD2 (6 bases). Germline V CDR1 and CDR2: SGHAT, FQNNGV. Trimming stripped 1 base from V and 7 bases from J, with 8 bases between. This CDR3 spans 12 amino acids. CDR3 sequence (DNA): TGTGCCAGCAGCTTAGGTAGCGGTGAGCAGTACTTC. Translated: CASSLGSGEQYF.

Here the CDR3 reads CAISIKTDPKEQYF. The CDR3 DNA is TGTGCCATCAGTATAAAGACAGATCCTAAGGAGCAGTACTTC. V usage is TRBV10-3 and J usage is TRBJ2-7, with D perhaps TRBD1 (5 bases). The V gene lost 5 bases and the J gene lost 7 bases, with 18 bases spanning the gap. The CDR3 spans 14 residues. The germline V gene encodes CDR1 ENHRY and CDR2 SYGVKD.

The chain uses TRBV20-1 and TRBJ2-7, with D possibly matching TRBD2 (5 bases). The CDR3 sequence is 12 residues long. The germline V gene encodes CDR1 DFQATT and CDR2 SNEGSKA (reference sequence). With 5 bases removed from V and 5 bases from J, the gap between germline ends came to 13 bases. CDR3 DNA sequence: TGCAGTGCTGCGGGTAACCTGAACGAGCAGTACTTC. It encodes CSAAGNLNEQYF.

There are many counts of this clonotype. The gene calls are TRBV20-1 and TRBJ2-3, with 7 bases matching TRBD2. The CDR3 runs 13 residues. Germline V gene data show CDR1 as DFQATT and CDR2 as SNEGSKA (reference sequence). V lost 6 bases and J lost 5; bases outside the gene matches: 8. CDR3 DNA: TGCAGTGCAATCGGCGGGGGAGGAGATACGCAGTATTTT. Translating gives CSAIGGGGDTQYF.

The chain is built from TRBV18 and TRBJ2-3; D unresolved. The V end lost 3 bases, the J end lost 8 bases, and 9 bases lay between the germline ends. Per the germline V gene, CDR1 is KGHSH and CDR2 is LQKENI. There are 12 residues in the CDR3. The CDR3 bases are TGTGCCAGCTCACCGGACGGCGGTACGCAGTATTTT. It translates to CASSPDGGTQYF.

The chain recombines TRBV30 with TRBJ1-4; D is perhaps TRBD1 (5 bases). Germline V gives CDR1 GTSNPN, CDR2 SVGIG (reference sequence). V lost 0 bases and J lost 7, with 12 bases in between. The CDR3 runs 14 residues. Here the CDR3 DNA reads TGTGCCTGGAGTGTAAAGGGGAGTGGTGAAAAACTGTTTTTT. The encoded protein is CAWSVKGSGEKLFF. Complete variable domain (other parts from reference TRBV30 and TRBJ1-4): SQTIHQWPATLVQPVGSPLSLECTVEGTSNPNLYWYRQAAGRGLQLLFYSVGIGQISSEVPQNLSASRPQDRQFILSSKKLLLSDSGFYLCAWSVKGSGEKLFFGSGTQLSVL.

This clonotype was picked up a small number of times. The genes are TRBV18 and TRBJ2-2; D is unresolved. The germline V gene has CDR1 KGHSH and CDR2 LQKENI. This CDR3 is built from 15 residues. Trimming took 4 bases from V and 4 from J, leaving 13 bases between them. For the CDR3, the DNA is TGTGCCAGCTCACGATTTTACTTTCCCACCGGGGAGCTGTTTTTT. Translated: CASSRFYFPTGELFF.

The sample holds a few counts of this clonotype. The chain uses TRBV9 and TRBJ1-2, with D possibly TRBD1 on 5 matching bases. CDR3 length: 15 amino acids. CDR1 is SGDLS, CDR2 YYNGEE, per germline. Trimming removed 0 bases from V and 8 bases from J, with 17 bases in between. The CDR3 here is CASSVGFPDGGGYTF. CDR3 bases: TGTGCCAGCAGCGTAGGTTTCCCCGACGGGGGAGGCTACACCTTC.

This clonotype was counted between two and nine times. V is TRBV20-1 and J is TRBJ2-1; a weak D match, TRBD2 (5 bases). CDR3 length: 15 amino acids. Germline V gene lookup returns CDR1 DFQATT and CDR2 SNEGSKA (reference sequence). V was shortened by 0 bases and J by 4 bases, with 13 bases between the two germline ends. The CDR3 coding sequence is TGCAGTGCTAGAGATGCCGAGTGGAGGTACAATGAGCAGTTCTTC. Its protein is CSARDAEWRYNEQFF.

J is TRBJ2-1 and V is TRBV20-1, with D unresolved. The CDR3 is 12 residues long. V was trimmed by 7 bases and J by 9 bases, leaving 16 bases between them. CDR1 DFQATT and CDR2 SNEGSKA come from the germline V gene (reference sequence). This CDR3 reads CSVWNLSAEQFF. DNA for the CDR3: TGCAGTGTCTGGAACCTCTCAGCTGAGCAGTTCTTC.

This clonotype has more than one count but fewer than ten. An end of the junction differs from the germline gene, which may be a read error. This chain connects TRBV11-2 to TRBJ1-4, with TRBD1 matching 7 bases. Germline assignment: CDR1 SGHAT and CDR2 FQNNGV. The CDR3 length is 15 residues. CDR3 in DNA: TGTGCCAGCAGGTTAGGGGGACAGATTAATGAAAAACTGTTTTTT. This codes for CASRLGGQINEKLFF.

The sample holds many counts of this clonotype. The CDR3 coding sequence is TGTGCCAGCAGACAGGGGGAGACCCAGTACTTC. Protein product: CASRQGETQYF. The genes are TRBV6-5 and TRBJ2-5, with 7 bases aligning to TRBD1. The germline V gene has CDR1 MNHEY and CDR2 SVGAGI. J was trimmed by 5 bases and V by 6 bases; bases with no gene match: 0. CDR3 length equals 11 residues.

This clonotype was observed a handful of times. V and J are TRBV5-1 and TRBJ1-3; TRBD1 aligns across 8 bases. The CDR3 has 14 residues. The germline CDR1 and CDR2 sequences are SGHRS and YFSETQ. Unmatched junction bases numbered 6, after V lost 3 bases and J lost 7 bases. CDR3 nucleotide sequence: TGCGCCAGCAGCTCTGGACAGGGTAGTAACACCATATATTTT. This translates into CASSSGQGSNTIYF.

The chain employs TRBV4-3 and TRBJ2-6; D possibly corresponds to TRBD1 (5 bases). V was clipped by 0 bases and J by 4 bases, with 13 bases between them. Germline-derived CDR1 and CDR2 are LGHNA and YSLEER. CDR3 size: 17 residues. CDR3 nucleotide sequence: TGCGCCAGCAGCCAAGAAAGTCACAGGTACGGGGCCAACGTCCTGACTTTC. Translating gives CASSQESHRYGANVLTF.

Only a few counts were recorded for this clonotype. The chain employs TRBV20-1 and TRBJ2-1; D assignment may be TRBD1 or TRBD2 (5 bases each). Germline values: CDR1 DFQATT, CDR2 SNEGSKA (reference sequence). V dropped 3 bases and J dropped 9 bases, with 18 bases sitting between them. The CDR3 is 14 residues long. The CDR3 spells CSARGTEADGEQFF. CDR3 bases: TGCAGTGCTAGGGGGACGGAAGCCGACGGTGAGCAGTTCTTC.